The present T cell receptor beta chain was sequenced within a study of blood T cell repertoires in COVID-19. The germline CDR1 and CDR2 sequences are SGDLS and YYNGEE. V dropped 3 bases and J dropped 0 bases, with 10 bases sitting between them. CDR3 length: 15 amino acids. In the original workflow: The assay estimated nucleated cells by amplifying reference gene primers. Produced via immunoSEQ multiplex PCR; TCRdb's table is partial and in-frame only. V, J and clone size are those of that table, while D and trimming were read from the DNA. The table has 170,000 or so clones, 80% to 90% seen once; the top ten hold approximately 2.1%.

This receptor was obtained from a man aged 18 to 35 who had recovered from COVID-19. The V and J genes are TRBV9 and TRBJ1-3; D not certain. Sequenced material: peripheral blood. CDR3 DNA sequence: TGTGCCAGCAGCGCAGAGGGAGCCTCTGGAAACACCATATATTTT. Protein product: CASSAEGASGNTIYF.